The 25 T cell receptor beta chains listed next were all sequenced from one sample in a study of tumor and adjacent non-tumor tissue in lung cancer. RNA was extracted from bulk tissue without any cell sorting. TCRbeta libraries were built with three rounds of nested PCR, modified from ARM-PCR. TCRdb passed the multiplex PCR reads through MiXCR, listing each CDR3 protein once. This sample has about 81,000 distinct CDR3 sequences, with 72% found just once. Sequencing input: lung tumor tissue. The receptors come from a woman between 40 and 50 years old with non-small cell lung cancer.

Many counts were recorded for this clonotype. V is TRBV5-1 and J is TRBJ1-5, with D unclear. V was trimmed by 1 base and J by 2 bases, leaving 4 bases between them. The CDR3 is 13 residues long. The germline gives CDR1 SGHRS, CDR2 YFSETQ. The CDR3 DNA sequence: TGCGCCAGCAGCTTGTCGGGCAATCAGCCCCAGCATTTT. The encoded protein is CASSLSGNQPQHF.

With regard to this clonotype: Mismatch with germline at one junction end may stem from a read error. This chain uses TRBV6-2 or TRBV6-3 with TRBJ2-7; the D gene is possibly TRBD1 (5 bases). The CDR3 runs 16 residues. CDR1 is MNHEY and CDR2 is SVGEGT in the germline V gene. The CDR3 loop reads CTSSYSSGFISGGQYF. The CDR3 DNA reads as TGTACCAGCAGTTACTCGTCAGGGTTTATTAGTGGCGGGCAGTACTTC.

This clonotype occurred once. Its ends do not fully match the called genes, so a read error is possible. The gene calls are TRBV11-2 and TRBJ2-1; D remains ambiguous. The CDR3 spans 14 residues. Germline V gene lookup returns CDR1 SGHAT and CDR2 FQNNGV. CDR3 in DNA: TGTGCCAACAGCTTAAGGGCTAGCTACAATGAGCAGTTCTTC. Translating it yields CANSLRASYNEQFF. Together with reference TRBV11-2 and TRBJ2-1, the CDR3 gives the full variable domain: EAGVAQSPRYKIIEKRQSVAFWCNPISGHATLYWYQQILGQGPKLLIQFQNNGVVDDSQLPKDRFSAERLKGVDSTLKIQPAKLEDSAVYLCANSLRASYNEQFFGPGTRLTVL.

Worth noting for this clonotype: A read error may account for a junction end that differs from germline. The chain couples TRBV6-2 or TRBV6-3 to TRBJ1-3; the match to TRBD1 covers 8 bases. The CDR3 has 17 residues. Germline values: CDR1 MNHEY, CDR2 SVGEGT. As DNA, the CDR3 is TGTGCCAGCAGTTACCACGGACAGGGCTCGGCTGGAAACACCTTATATTTT. Encoded protein: CASSYHGQGSAGNTLYF.

In regard to this clonotype: Without the conserved terminal phenylalanine or tryptophan, this CDR3 likely stems from a read error. The DNA is left out, because the CDR3 cannot be placed on it with certainty; the CDR3 is given as TCRdb lists it. V gene TRBV11-2 combines with J gene TRBJ2-5; the table's TRBD2 call for D was not verified on the DNA. The length of the CDR3 is 16 amino acids, counting both ends. CDR1 is SGHAT, CDR2 FQNNGV, per germline. CDR3 sequence: CASSLVGRRAQDTQYL.

About this clonotype: Sequence at one end of the junction differs from germline and may be a read error. The chain joins TRBV11-2 to TRBJ2-7, with D unresolved. Germline V CDR1 and CDR2: SGHAT, FQNNGV. The CDR3 runs to 15 residues. DNA for the CDR3: TGTACCAGCAGCTTAGATCCCCAGAGGTCCTACGAGAACTACTTC. As protein: CTSSLDPQRSYENYF. Variable domain in full (rest from reference TRBV11-2 and TRBJ2-7): EAGVAQSPRYKIIEKRQSVAFWCNPISGHATLYWYQQILGQGPKLLIQFQNNGVVDDSQLPKDRFSAERLKGVDSTLKIQPAKLEDSAVYLCTSSLDPQRSYENYFGPGTRLTVT.

As regards this clonotype: A read error is likely, as this CDR3 ends without the conserved phenylalanine or tryptophan. The V and J genes are TRBV29-1 and TRBJ2-1; TRBD2 aligns across 8 bases. CDR1 SQVTM and CDR2 ANQGSEA come from the germline V gene. The CDR3 has 16 residues. V lost 5 bases, J lost 6 bases, and 15 bases stayed unmatched. The CDR3 here is CSVTGPGGPYSNEQFL. CDR3 DNA: TGCAGCGTTACTGGACCGGGAGGGCCGTACAGCAATGAGCAGTTCTTA.

Worth noting for this clonotype: A junction boundary mismatches the germline segment, possibly from a read error. The rearrangement joins TRBV2 to TRBJ2-3, with a possible D match to TRBD2 (5 bases). CDR1 is SNHLY, CDR2 FYNNEI, per germline. The CDR3 runs 15 residues. CDR3 residues: CVSSVGWERTDTQYF. CDR3 in DNA: TGTGTCAGCAGTGTTGGGTGGGAGAGGACAGATACGCAGTATTTT.

Regarding this clonotype: The junction differs from germline at one of its ends, possibly a read error. CDR3 sequence: CARRQTSGSSYEQYF. The CDR3 DNA follows: TGTGCCAGACGACAAACTAGCGGTAGCTCCTATGAGCAGTACTTC. V is TRBV6-1 and J is TRBJ2-7; 8 nucleotides agree with TRBD2. The CDR3 is 15 amino acids. In germline, CDR1 is MNHNS, CDR2 SASEGT.

In regard to this clonotype: One base away lies a much larger clone, so this may be a sequencing read error. The V call is TRBV7-9, the J call TRBJ2-3, with 9 bases identical to TRBD1. This CDR3 comprises 16 residues. Germline CDR1 is SEHNR and CDR2 is FQNEAQ (reference sequence). CDR3 coding DNA: TGTGCCAACAGCGTTGGACAGGGGTACTCCACAGATACGCAGTATTTT. It is translated as CANSVGQGYSTDTQYF.

Concerning this clonotype itself: The conserved phenylalanine or tryptophan normally closing the CDR3 is absent here, so this likely arose from a read error. Here the CDR3 reads CTSSATTGGGGYTS. CDR3 nucleotides: TGTACCAGCAGCGCAACGACAGGGGGGGGTGGCTACACCTCC. J is TRBJ1-2 and V is TRBV5-5; 9 bases agree with TRBD1. Germline V CDR1 and CDR2: SGHKS, YYEKEE (reference sequence). The CDR3 is 14 residues long.

On this clonotype: It is likely a read error, because the conserved phenylalanine at the end of the CDR3 is missing. The chain couples TRBV29-1 to TRBJ2-1; the D gene is possibly TRBD1 (6 bases). V shed 5 bases and J shed 6 bases, with 20 bases lying between them. The CDR3 totals 15 residues. Germline CDR1 SQVTM, CDR2 ANQGSEA. The CDR3: CSVQGRQGRSNEQFS. CDR3 coding DNA: TGCAGCGTTCAAGGGCGTCAGGGGCGCAGCAATGAGCAGTTCTCC.

On this clonotype itself: Because it lacks the conserved phenylalanine or tryptophan at the end, this CDR3 is likely a read error. As DNA, the CDR3 is TGTGCCAGCCCGGAGCAAGGCAATGAGCAGTTCCTC. It yields the protein CASPEQGNEQFL. The genes are TRBV5-4 and TRBJ2-1; D call uncertain. The germline V and J ends were trimmed by 7 bases and 6 bases, with 11 bases remaining between them. This CDR3 is built from 12 residues. CDR1 is SGHNT and CDR2 is YYREEE in the germline V gene (reference sequence).

As regards this clonotype: A junction end diverges from the germline sequence, so it may reflect a read error. V is TRBV5-4 and J is TRBJ2-7, with D perhaps TRBD2 (5 bases). Germline V CDR1 and CDR2: SGHNT, YYREEE (reference sequence). The CDR3 spans 13 residues. The CDR3, as DNA: TGTGTCAGCAGTCGGGATAGGACCTACGAGCAGTACTTC. Protein sequence: CVSSRDRTYEQYF. The entire variable domain, with the rest obtained from reference TRBV5-4 and TRBJ2-7, is as follows: ETGVTQSPTHLIKTRGQQVTLRCSSQSGHNTVSWYQQALGQGPQFIFQYYREEENGRGNFPPRFSGLQFPNYSSELNVNALELDDSALYLCVSSRDRTYEQYFGPGTRLTVT.

A word on this clonotype: The final CDR3 position lacks the conserved phenylalanine or tryptophan, pointing to a likely read error. This chain links TRBV11-3 with TRBJ2-1; TRBD1 agrees at 7 bases. The CDR3 has 16 amino acids. Germline assignment: CDR1 SGHNT and CDR2 YENEEA. Written as DNA, the CDR3 is TGTGCCAACAGCCGCTTATCGGGACAGATTAATAATGAGCAGTTCTAC. It is translated as CANSRLSGQINNEQFY.

Worth noting for this clonotype: One junction end disagrees with the germline gene, perhaps due to a read error. This chain uses TRBV11-2 with TRBJ2-1; 9 bases map to TRBD1. CDR3 size: 16 residues. Looked up from germline, CDR1 is SGHAT and CDR2 is FQNNGV. The CDR3 loop reads CASSLVTGGSDNEQFF. CDR3 nucleotides: TGTGCCAGCAGCTTAGTCACAGGGGGCTCTGACAATGAACAGTTCTTC.

This clonotype has only a few counts. This may arise from a read error, as a much more abundant clone is one base away. The rearrangement joins TRBV4-1 to TRBJ2-1, with D possibly matching TRBD2 (5 bases). Germline lookup yields CDR1 MGHRA and CDR2 YSYEKL. This CDR3 contains 15 residues. In DNA form, the CDR3 reads TGCGTCAGCAGCCAAGAGGCGGCGGGTTACAATGAGCAGTTCTTC. It yields the protein CVSSQEAAGYNEQFF.

The chain couples TRBV20-1 to TRBJ2-4, with D maybe TRBD1 (6 bases). The CDR3 totals 14 residues. Germline-derived CDR1 and CDR2 are DFQATT and SNEGSKA (reference sequence). V shed 7 bases and J shed 1 base, with 14 bases lying between them. CDR3 residues: CSVPSGDAKNIQYF. The DNA of the CDR3 is TGCAGTGTCCCCTCAGGGGACGCCAAAAACATTCAGTACTTC.

The chain carries TRBV6-2 or TRBV6-3 and TRBJ2-5; D ambiguous. Trimming pared 2 bases from V and 1 base from J, leaving 5 bases between. Germline V gives CDR1 MNHEY, CDR2 SVGEGT. CDR3 length equals 13 residues. In DNA, the CDR3 is TGTGCCAGCAGTTACAGTTTCCAAGAGACCCAGTACTTC. This sequence encodes CASSYSFQETQYF.

Of note for this clonotype: Given the absence of the conserved phenylalanine or tryptophan at the CDR3 end, a read error is likely. The chain links TRBV11-2 to TRBJ2-1; tentatively, D is TRBD2 (6 bases). CDR3 length: 15 amino acids. CDR1 is SGHAT, CDR2 FQNNGV, per germline. As DNA, the CDR3 is TGTGCCAGCAGCCTAGATCCCAGCGGAGGGATTGAGCAGTTCTCC. It yields the protein CASSLDPSGGIEQFS.

As for this clonotype: A single base separates this from a much larger clone, so it may be a read error. V is TRBV20-1 and J is TRBJ2-1; the match to TRBD2 covers 7 bases. This CDR3 region has 16 residues. Germline lookup yields CDR1 DFQATT and CDR2 SNEGSKA (reference sequence). V lost 3 bases, J lost 3 bases, and 11 bases stayed unmatched. CDR3 loop: CSASALAVGFYNEQFF. CDR3 coding DNA: TGCAGTGCTAGTGCGCTAGCGGTGGGGTTCTACAATGAGCAGTTCTTC.

Of note for this clonotype: Likely a read error: the CDR3 ends without its conserved phenylalanine or tryptophan. The DNA is omitted, as the CDR3 cannot be located on it reliably, and the CDR3 follows TCRdb's listing. The J gene is TRBJ2-3, the V gene TRBV29-1. The CDR3 length equals 12 residues, ends included. The germline V gene encodes CDR1 SQVTM and CDR2 ANQGSEA. The CDR3 here is CRPSFGADTHYL.

The chain employs TRBV11-2 and TRBJ2-7; TRBD1 matches at 9 bases. Germline V gene lookup returns CDR1 SGHAT and CDR2 FQNNGV. J was trimmed by 6 bases and V by 11 bases; bases with no gene match: 11. The CDR3 has 13 residues. CDR3 in DNA: TGTGCCTGTAGCCCGGACAGGGGAGGCGAGCAGTACTTC. Protein: CACSPDRGGEQYF.

For this clonotype: The junction and the germline gene differ at one end; a read error may be behind it. V usage is TRBV11-2 and J usage is TRBJ2-1; D tentatively fits TRBD1 or TRBD2 (5 bases each). CDR3 size: 16 residues. The germline V gene encodes CDR1 SGHAT and CDR2 FQNNGV. The CDR3 DNA reads as TGTGCCAGCAGCTTAGGGCCACTAGTGGGGCGCATTGAGCAGTCCTTC. Residues: CASSLGPLVGRIEQSF. Combining the CDR3 with reference TRBV11-2 and TRBJ2-1 gives the whole variable domain EAGVAQSPRYKIIEKRQSVAFWCNPISGHATLYWYQQILGQGPKLLIQFQNNGVVDDSQLPKDRFSAERLKGVDSTLKIQPAKLEDSAVYLCASSLGPLVGRIEQSFGPGTRLTVL.

The chain links TRBV12-3 or TRBV12-4 to TRBJ1-5; no definite D call. V was cut by 5 bases and J by 5 bases, with 13 bases left in between. CDR3 length equals 14 residues. DNA of the CDR3: TGTGCCAGCAGTCCACTACACATGGATCAGCCCCAGCATTTT. As protein: CASSPLHMDQPQHF.